A selection of T cell receptor beta chains follows, all from one sample in a study of cytomegalovirus exposure and HLA in healthy donors. Clones were read by immunoSEQ multiplex PCR, and TCRdb kept only the in-frame ones, dropping some. The table lists 190,000 or so clones, 75% to 85% of them singletons. Sequencing was carried out using PBMCs. All receptors come from a girl aged 10 to 17 in good health and CMV-seropositive. Both conserved end residues are part of each CDR3. The order of the fields is D gene, J gene, clone size, V gene, CDR3 protein, CDR3 DNA. D genes are given only for firm matches. Size values are once, few and many counts, or a class for expanded clones, and some rows have none.

TRBD1 TRBJ2-3 once TRBV6-5 CASARGGTGADTQYF TGTGCCAGCGCCCGGGGTGGGACAGGGGCAGATACGCAGTATTTT
. TRBJ1-6 . TRBV6-5 CASSPVPSGATPLHF TGTGCCAGCAGTCCCGTGCCCTCTGGAGCGACACCCCTCCACTTT
TRBD1 TRBJ2-7 . TRBV5-1 CASSIQSGQVTSEQYF TGCGCCAGCAGCATCCAGTCGGGACAGGTTACTTCCGAGCAGTACTTC
TRBD1 TRBJ2-1 . TRBV6-5 CASTRTGGAYNEQFF TGTGCCAGCACCAGAACAGGGGGCGCATACAATGAGCAGTTCTTC
TRBD1 TRBJ2-6 . TRBV14 CASSQGAGQGVNVLTF TGTGCCAGCAGCCAAGGGGCTGGACAGGGTGTCAACGTCCTGACTTTC
TRBD1 TRBJ1-3 once TRBV13 CASSFKDRAGNTIYF TGTGCCAGCAGCTTTAAGGACAGGGCTGGAAACACCATATATTTT
. TRBJ1-1 . TRBV18 CASSPPGQMNTEAFF TGTGCCAGCTCACCCCCGGGACAAATGAACACTGAAGCTTTCTTT
TRBD1 TRBJ2-2 . TRBV5-1 CASSQPGQGNTGELFF TGCGCCAGCAGTCAACCGGGACAGGGGAACACCGGGGAGCTGTTTTTT
. TRBJ2-5 few TRBV5-6 CASSLEAWRTLLQETQYF TGTGCCAGCAGCTTGGAGGCGTGGCGGACTTTACTCCAAGAGACCCAGTACTTC
TRBD1 TRBJ1-1 few TRBV5-8 CASSWDRDFEAFF TGTGCCAGCAGTTGGGACAGGGATTTTGAAGCTTTCTTT
. TRBJ2-7 once TRBV7-2 CASSSIQGYEQYF TGTGCCAGCAGCTCGATACAGGGCTACGAGCAGTACTTC
TRBD1 TRBJ1-5 . TRBV5-1 CASSVGQGDQPQHF TGCGCCAGCAGCGTCGGACAGGGGGATCAGCCCCAGCATTTT
. TRBJ2-7 few TRBV6-5 CASSYSGWGGAEQYF TGTGCCAGCAGTTACTCGGGCTGGGGGGGGGCCGAGCAGTACTTC
. TRBJ2-2 . TRBV9 CASSSIQGGTGELFF TGTGCCAGCAGCTCAATCCAGGGGGGCACCGGGGAGCTGTTTTTT
TRBD1 TRBJ2-7 . TRBV11-2 CASSLVLRTGRAEQYF TGTGCCAGCAGCTTGGTACTGAGGACAGGGCGCGCCGAGCAGTACTTC
TRBD1 TRBJ1-5 . TRBV7-2 CASSGQGGTNQPQHF TGTGCCAGCTCCGGACAGGGCGGAACTAATCAGCCCCAGCATTTT
. TRBJ1-2 . TRBV5-6 CASSLDYAQSYTF TGTGCCAGCAGCTTGGACTACGCGCAGTCCTACACCTTC
TRBD2 TRBJ2-1 . TRBV6-4 CASSDSPGTSGNEQFF TGTGCCAGCAGTGACAGCCCCGGGACTAGCGGCAATGAGCAGTTCTTC
. TRBJ2-6 few TRBV7-9 CASSLPARDGGPGANVLTF TGTGCCAGCAGCCTGCCCGCTCGGGACGGGGGACCCGGGGCCAACGTCCTGACTTTC
. TRBJ1-1 . TRBV6-5 CASSGPEGILEAFF TGTGCCAGCAGTGGGCCGGAGGGGATTCTTGAAGCTTTCTTT
TRBD1 TRBJ1-5 . TRBV6-1 CASSATTGPEPQHF TGTGCCAGCAGTGCCACGACAGGGCCGGAGCCCCAGCATTTT
. TRBJ1-6 . TRBV7-2 CASSWGGRSNSPLHF TGTGCCAGCAGCTGGGGGGGAAGGAGTAATTCACCCCTCCACTTT
. TRBJ1-2 . TRBV4-1 CASSQDGGGSCTF TGCGCCAGCAGCCAAGATGGTGGGGGGTCTTGCACCTTC
TRBD2 TRBJ2-1 . TRBV6-6 CASSPPRGGNEQFF TGTGCCAGCAGTCCGCCGAGGGGAGGGAATGAGCAGTTCTTC
. TRBJ2-5 . TRBV7-2 CASSLRLNQETQYF TGTGCCAGCAGCTTAAGACTGAACCAAGAGACCCAGTACTTC
. TRBJ2-3 . TRBV6-5 CASSYSYQLTDTQYF TGTGCCAGCAGTTACTCATATCAACTCACAGATACGCAGTATTTT
. TRBJ2-7 . TRBV5-4 CASSRRGNYEQYF TGTGCCAGCAGCCGCCGGGGAAATTACGAGCAGTACTTC
. TRBJ1-2 . TRBV7-7 CASVTTRTEDPNYGYTF TGTGCCAGCGTTACCACCAGGACAGAAGACCCTAACTATGGCTACACCTTC
. TRBJ2-7 . TRBV5-1 CASSLTGSSYEQYF TGCGCCAGCAGTTTGACAGGAAGTTCCTACGAGCAGTACTTC
. TRBJ2-1 . TRBV10-1 CASSVGRGGNNEQFF TGCGCCAGCAGTGTTGGGAGGGGGGGGAACAATGAGCAGTTCTTC
. TRBJ1-1 . TRBV20-1 CSARVVTEAFF TGCAGTGCTAGAGTCGTCACTGAAGCTTTCTTT
TRBD2 TRBJ2-3 . TRBV11-2 CASSPRTSGGRDTQYF TGTGCCAGCAGCCCCCGGACTAGCGGGGGGAGAGATACGCAGTATTTT
. TRBJ1-1 . TRBV19 CASSIGAGAGEAFF TGTGCCAGTAGTATAGGAGCAGGGGCGGGTGAAGCTTTCTTT
. TRBJ1-2 once TRBV4-1 CASSQDHGTGPRGYTF TGCGCCAGCAGCCAAGATCATGGAACGGGTCCTCGTGGCTACACCTTC
TRBD1 TRBJ2-7 . TRBV5-5 CASSLDVSGAGDRGRYEQYF TGTGCCAGCAGCTTGGATGTTAGTGGTGCGGGGGACAGGGGGCGGTACGAGCAGTACTTC
. TRBJ1-1 . TRBV2 CASRTGGEAFF TGTGCCAGCAGGACGGGGGGTGAAGCTTTCTTT
TRBD2 TRBJ2-1 . TRBV18 CASSPGTSPSEQFF TGTGCCAGCTCACCAGGGACTAGCCCTAGTGAGCAGTTCTTC
. TRBJ1-3 . TRBV13 CASSFAGENTIYF TGTGCCAGCAGCTTCGCAGGGGAAAACACCATATATTTT
TRBD2 TRBJ2-7 . TRBV15 CATSRVAGEYEQYF TGTGCCACCAGCAGAGTAGCGGGTGAATACGAGCAGTACTTC